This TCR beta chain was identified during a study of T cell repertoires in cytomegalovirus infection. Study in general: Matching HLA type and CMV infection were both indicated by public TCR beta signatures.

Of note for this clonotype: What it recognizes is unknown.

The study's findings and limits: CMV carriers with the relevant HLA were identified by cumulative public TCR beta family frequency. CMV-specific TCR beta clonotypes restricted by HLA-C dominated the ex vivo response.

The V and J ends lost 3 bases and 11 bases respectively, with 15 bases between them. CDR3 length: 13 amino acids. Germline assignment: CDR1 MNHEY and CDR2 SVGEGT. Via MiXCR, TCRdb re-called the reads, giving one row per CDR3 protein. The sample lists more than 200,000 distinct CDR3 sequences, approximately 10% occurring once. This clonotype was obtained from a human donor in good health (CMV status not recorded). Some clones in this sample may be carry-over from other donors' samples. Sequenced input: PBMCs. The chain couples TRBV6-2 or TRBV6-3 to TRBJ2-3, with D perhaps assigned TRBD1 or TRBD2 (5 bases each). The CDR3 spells CASSYTGVRGQYF. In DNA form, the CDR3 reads TGTGCCAGCAGTTATACAGGAGTGAGGGGGCAGTATTTT.